This T cell receptor beta chain stems from a study of T cells after yellow fever vaccination. Overall study results and limits: Secondary responses were weaker yet peaked faster, day 5 versus 15.

This clonotype showed up many times. Its antigen is undetermined. Germline CDR1 is MNHEY and CDR2 is SVGEGT. CDR3 length: 14 amino acids. With 2 bases removed from V and 2 bases from J, the gap between germline ends came to 10 bases. TCR cDNA, made by 5'RACE template switching, carried an added universal primer site and UMIs. TCRdb passed the 5' RACE reads through MiXCR, listing each CDR3 protein once. The repertoire holds 450,000 to 650,000 distinct CDR3 sequences, with 21% as singletons. J is TRBJ2-7 and V is TRBV6-2 or TRBV6-3, with D perhaps given as TRBD1 or TRBD2 (5 bases each). The specimen was PBMCs, collected 21 days after the first yellow fever vaccination. The receptor was isolated from a man aged 18 to 30 who received the YFV17D yellow fever vaccine. The CDR3 spells CASSYGQGPYEQYV. CDR3 nucleotide sequence: TGTGCCAGCAGTTACGGCCAGGGACCCTACGAGCAGTACGTC.